The entry that follows covers one T cell receptor (beta chain) sequence. Its antigen is undetermined. The sample belongs to a study of identical twins. Findings and limits, study-wide: High-abundance cord blood beta clonotypes had fewer insertions; memory repertoires showed none.

TCRdb re-called the 5' RACE reads through MiXCR, storing one row per CDR3 protein. This sample has approximately 700,000 distinct CDR3 sequences, with over 5% found just once. V shed 4 bases and J 5 bases; nucleotides not matched to a gene: 6. Germline loops: CDR1 GTSNPN, CDR2 SVGIG (reference sequence). The length of the CDR3 is 13 residues. The sequenced material came from naive T cells sorted from blood. The rearrangement links TRBV30 to TRBJ2-5; 8 bases map to TRBD1. The sequence derives from a man younger than 30 in good health. CDR3 bases: TGTGCCTGGAACTCAGGGGGCGCGGAGACCCAGTACTTC. It yields the protein CAWNSGGAETQYF.